Listed here are 9 T cell receptor beta chains from one sample, sequenced in a study of CD8 T cells in ankylosing spondylitis. TCRdb redid the calling of the 5' RACE reads with MiXCR, one entry per CDR3 protein. Counted here are approximately 130,000 distinct CDR3 sequences, 10% to 12% occurring once; the ten biggest clones make up roughly 4.3%. Sequenced material: blood, either unsorted or a sorted T cell fraction (not recorded which). The receptors here all came from a female donor with ankylosing spondylitis or in good health (not recorded which).

CDR3 region: CASSLGTGGTGANVLTF. The CDR3 DNA is TGTGCCAGCAGTTTAGGGACAGGGGGTACTGGGGCCAACGTCCTGACTTTC. This rearrangement joins TRBV28 to TRBJ2-6; 11 bases map to TRBD1. Germline CDR1 MDHEN, CDR2 SYDVKM. The CDR3 has 17 amino acids. Trimming cost V 2 bases and J 2 bases; bases outside gene matches: 2.

Many counts were recorded for this clonotype. The chain uses TRBV24-1 and TRBJ2-7; a possible D gene is TRBD2 (5 bases). V lost 6 bases and J 6 bases, leaving 11 bases between the germline ends. The CDR3 loop spans 12 amino acids. The V gene's germline CDR1 is KGHDR and CDR2 SFDVKD. The CDR3 DNA reads TGTGCCACCAGTCAACTAGGTCTCGAGCAGTACTTC. Its translation is CATSQLGLEQYF.

At least ten counts were recorded for this clonotype. The CDR3 DNA sequence: TGTGCCAGCAGCTTAACGTTTGGGGTTAGCTATGGCTACACCTTC. It codes for CASSLTFGVSYGYTF. The rearrangement joins TRBV11-2 to TRBJ1-2; D is unclear. CDR3 length equals 15 residues. The V and J ends lost 2 bases and 4 bases respectively, with 14 bases between them. In germline, CDR1 is SGHAT, CDR2 FQNNGV.

This clonotype was observed at least ten times. The V gene is TRBV10-3, the J gene TRBJ2-2; D may be TRBD2 (6 bases). The CDR3 loop spans 15 amino acids. V shed 3 bases and J shed 7 bases, with 15 bases lying between them. Germline V lookup: CDR1 ENHRY, CDR2 SYGVKD. CDR3 residues: CAISDYTGVVGELFF. CDR3 bases: TGTGCCATCAGTGATTACACGGGAGTAGTCGGGGAGCTGTTTTTT.

The V gene is TRBV5-4, the J gene TRBJ2-3, with 9 bases identical to TRBD2. The CDR3 has 16 residues. Germline CDR1 and CDR2: SGHNT and YYREEE (reference sequence). Germline trimming cut 1 base from V and 2 bases from J; bases unmatched to any gene: 5. This CDR3 reads CASSLPGGRATDTQYF. DNA for the CDR3: TGTGCCAGCAGCTTGCCTGGCGGGAGGGCCACAGATACGCAGTATTTT.

In this sample, this clonotype turned up many times. The genes are TRBV19 and TRBJ1-1; D not resolved. CDR3 length: 13 residues. Trimming left V 2 bases short and J 1 base short, with 5 bases between. Per the germline V gene, CDR1 is LNHDA and CDR2 is SQIVND (reference sequence). CDR3 sequence (DNA): TGTGCCAGTAGTATAAGCGGGAACACTGAAGCTTTCTTT. Encoded protein: CASSISGNTEAFF.

This clonotype was detected many times. The J gene is TRBJ2-1, the V gene TRBV5-1, with D unclear. The CDR3 runs to 14 residues. Germline CDR1 reads SGHRS; CDR2 reads YFSETQ. Trimming pared 1 base from V and 4 bases from J, leaving 9 bases between. This CDR3 reads CASSLYAPYNEQFF. CDR3 nucleotide sequence: TGCGCCAGCAGCTTGTACGCCCCTTACAATGAGCAGTTCTTC.

This clonotype has ten or more counts. The chain is built from TRBV28 and TRBJ2-3, with a possible D match to TRBD1 (6 bases). The V end lost 5 bases, the J end lost 1 base, and 7 bases lay between the germline ends. Germline lookup yields CDR1 MDHEN and CDR2 SYDVKM. CDR3 length: 13 residues. For the CDR3, the DNA is TGTGCCAGCAGTGACAGGCGCACAGATACGCAGTATTTT. Amino acid sequence: CASSDRRTDTQYF.

This clonotype was counted at least ten times. The V and J genes are TRBV6-1 and TRBJ2-2, with D hard to call. The germline V gene encodes CDR1 MNHNS and CDR2 SASEGT. The CDR3 spans 14 residues. V gave up 8 bases and J gave up 4 bases, with 14 bases separating them. CDR3 sequence reads: CASLRILGTGELFF. CDR3 nucleotides: TGTGCCAGCCTCAGGATATTAGGCACCGGGGAGCTGTTTTTT.